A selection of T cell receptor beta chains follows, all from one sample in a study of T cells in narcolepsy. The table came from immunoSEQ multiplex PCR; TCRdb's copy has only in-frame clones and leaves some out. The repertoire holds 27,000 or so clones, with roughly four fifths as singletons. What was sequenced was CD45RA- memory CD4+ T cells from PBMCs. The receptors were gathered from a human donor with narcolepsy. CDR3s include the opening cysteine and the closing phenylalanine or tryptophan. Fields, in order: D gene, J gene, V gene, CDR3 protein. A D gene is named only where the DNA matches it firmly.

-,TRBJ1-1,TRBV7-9,CASSLSRGANTEAFF
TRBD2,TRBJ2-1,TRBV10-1,CASSGPGLAINEQFF
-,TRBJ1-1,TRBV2,CASSSRQNTEAFF
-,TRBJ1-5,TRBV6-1,CASSDTTGYNQPQHF
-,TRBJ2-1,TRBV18,CASSPKGNEQFF
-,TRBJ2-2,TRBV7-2,CASRPRGEGTGELFF
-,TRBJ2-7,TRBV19,CASSIPTYEQYF
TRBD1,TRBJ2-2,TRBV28,CASSGQGRRTGELFF
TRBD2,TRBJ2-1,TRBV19,CASSAPTSGSYEQFF
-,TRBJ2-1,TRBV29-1,CSVPGRGTYNEQFF
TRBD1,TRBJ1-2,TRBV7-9,CASSPGQGHYGYTF
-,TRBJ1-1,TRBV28,CASSYPATGLEAFF
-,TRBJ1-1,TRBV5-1,CASGEGSEWGSEAFF
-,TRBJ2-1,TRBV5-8,CASSLGTNNLNEQFF
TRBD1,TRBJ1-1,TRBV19,CASSIEGTGGPHTEAFF
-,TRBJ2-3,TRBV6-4,CASSDSGADTQYF
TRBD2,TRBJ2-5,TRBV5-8,CASSFSNSGVGETQYF
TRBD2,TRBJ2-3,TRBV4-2,CASSQGTSGGGDTQYF
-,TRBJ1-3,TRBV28,CASSLSRLPYSGNTIYF
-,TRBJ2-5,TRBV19,CASSMASGTRQETQYF
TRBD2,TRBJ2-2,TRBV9,CASSPSGLAGGPGRTGELFF
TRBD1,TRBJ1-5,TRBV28,CASSLRQGLGGNQPQHF
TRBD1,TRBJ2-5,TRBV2,CASTHTGTGGRETQYF
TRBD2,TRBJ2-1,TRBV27,CASSPPGLAGYNEQFF
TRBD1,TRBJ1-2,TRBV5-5,CASSLFTGGFYGYTF
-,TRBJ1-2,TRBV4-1,CASSQASGPGEGYTF
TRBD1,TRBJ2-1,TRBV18,CASSPPRDRVYNEQFF
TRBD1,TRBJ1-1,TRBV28,CASSLTGENTEAFF
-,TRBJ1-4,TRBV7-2,CASSATDATNEKLFF
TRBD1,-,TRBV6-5,CASSYSGTGSSYEQYF
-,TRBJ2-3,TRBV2,CASRRDPSTDTQYF
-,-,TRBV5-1,CASSLVAFSSYEQYF
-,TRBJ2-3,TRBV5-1,CASRVEGSDTQYF
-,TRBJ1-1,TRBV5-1,CASSSEGFTEAFF
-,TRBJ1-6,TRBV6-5,CASTQGQGYSPLHF
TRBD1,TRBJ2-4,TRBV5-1,CASSPAGTGDVIQYF
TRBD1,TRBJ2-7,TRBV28,CASSFTGGRYEQYF
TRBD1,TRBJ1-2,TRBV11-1,CASSRGTADNYGYTF
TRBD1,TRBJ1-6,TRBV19,CASSGQAYNSPLHF
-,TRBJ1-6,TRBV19,CASSPLQRTPLHF
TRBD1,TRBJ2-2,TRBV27,CASSSRDRGYTGELFF
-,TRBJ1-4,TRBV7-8,CASTPRGVEPNEKLFF
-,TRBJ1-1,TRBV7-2,CASSLGFWANTEAFF
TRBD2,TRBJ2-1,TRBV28,CASSPGGGRRQNNEQFF
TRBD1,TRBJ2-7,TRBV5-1,CASSLGQGYYEQYF
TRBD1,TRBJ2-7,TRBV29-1,CSGGQTHEQYF